The rows below give T cell receptor beta chains drawn from one sample of a study of blood T cell repertoires in COVID-19. Assay used: immunoSEQ multiplex PCR; TCRdb lists only in-frame clones, some missing. Found here are about 250,000 clones, roughly 90% of them singletons; the top ten hold 0.75% to 0.9%. Sequenced input: peripheral blood. These receptors all stem from a man aged 25 to 40 with acute or convalescent COVID-19. Both conserved end residues are part of each CDR3. D genes are given only for firm matches. Not every row has a clone size; where given, it reads once, few, many or a size class.

TRBV7-9,NA,TRBJ2-7,TRBD1,CASSPRKGQGRLEQYF,TGTGCCAGCAGCCCACGAAAGGGACAGGGGCGATTAGAGCAGTACTTC
TRBV3-1/TRBV3-2,NA,TRBJ2-3,NA,CASSQDGRYTQYF,TGTGCCAGCAGCCAAGATGGCAGGTATACGCAGTATTTT
TRBV2,once,TRBJ2-1,NA,CASNGGVYNEQFF,TGTGCCAGCAACGGCGGGGTCTACAATGAGCAGTTCTTC
TRBV5-4,NA,TRBJ2-5,NA,CASSSHSIGQETQYF,TGTGCCAGCAGCTCTCACTCGATCGGTCAAGAGACCCAGTACTTC
TRBV15,NA,TRBJ1-4,NA,CATSRIMGGTNEKLFF,TGTGCCACCAGCAGAATAATGGGGGGAACTAATGAAAAACTGTTTTTT
TRBV7-3,NA,TRBJ2-1,NA,CASSSDRSSYNEQFF,TGTGCCAGCAGCTCCGACAGGAGCTCCTACAATGAGCAGTTCTTC
TRBV5-1,NA,TRBJ2-2,NA,CASSRWVSGSGELFF,TGCGCCAGCAGCCGCTGGGTAAGCGGTTCCGGGGAGCTGTTTTTT
TRBV18,NA,TRBJ1-1,TRBD1,CASSPGQGNTEAFF,TGTGCCAGCTCACCAGGACAGGGAAACACTGAAGCTTTCTTT
TRBV6-1,NA,TRBJ2-4,NA,CASSERLNLAKNIQYF,TGTGCCAGCAGTGAGAGGCTCAATCTAGCCAAAAACATTCAGTACTTC
TRBV11-2,NA,TRBJ2-1,TRBD1,CASSLDPGTGMGGEQFF,TGTGCCAGCAGCTTAGATCCCGGGACAGGAATGGGGGGTGAGCAGTTCTTC
TRBV6-5,NA,TRBJ1-1,NA,CASSSVMNTEAFF,TGTGCCAGCAGTTCCGTAATGAACACTGAAGCTTTCTTT
TRBV10-1,NA,TRBJ2-1,TRBD1,CASSEGGQGGNEQFF,TGCGCCAGCAGTGAAGGGGGACAGGGGGGCAATGAGCAGTTCTTC
TRBV4-2,NA,TRBJ1-5,NA,CASSQEGQGPNQPQHF,TGTGCCAGCAGCCAAGAGGGCCAGGGCCCAAATCAGCCCCAGCATTTT
TRBV6-5,once,TRBJ1-1,TRBD1,CASSPVQGAPTEAFF,TGTGCCAGCAGTCCCGTCCAGGGGGCGCCCACTGAAGCTTTCTTT
TRBV28,NA,TRBJ1-1,TRBD1,CASSLAGGQAFF,TGTGCCAGCAGTTTGGCAGGGGGCCAGGCTTTCTTT
TRBV9,NA,TRBJ2-7,NA,CASSVVSGSEQYF,TGTGCCAGCAGCGTAGTATCAGGGTCCGAGCAGTACTTC
TRBV4-1,NA,TRBJ2-7,NA,CASSQEVQPFFDEQYF,TGCGCCAGCAGCCAAGAGGTACAGCCGTTTTTCGACGAGCAGTACTTC
TRBV5-1,NA,TRBJ1-6,TRBD1,CASSSGQGIGNSPLHF,TGCGCCAGCAGCTCGGGACAGGGGATTGGAAATTCACCCCTCCACTTT
TRBV28,once,TRBJ2-2,TRBD1,CASRDDRGRGELFF,TGTGCCAGCAGAGACGACAGGGGTAGGGGGGAGCTGTTTTTT
TRBV6-5,NA,TRBJ1-2,TRBD1,CASSYSGQGKGYTF,TGTGCCAGCAGTTACTCTGGACAGGGGAAAGGCTACACCTTC
TRBV19,NA,TRBJ2-7,TRBD1,CASTGTGVYEQYF,TGTGCCAGTACGGGGACAGGGGTGTACGAGCAGTACTTC
TRBV7-3,NA,TRBJ1-1,NA,CASSLTGRDTEAFF,TGTGCCAGCAGCTTAACCGGCAGGGACACTGAAGCTTTCTTT
TRBV6-6,NA,TRBJ1-5,NA,CASSYVETGGEAQHF,TGTGCCAGCAGTTACGTAGAAACCGGGGGAGAAGCCCAGCATTTT
TRBV30,NA,TRBJ1-2,NA,CAWSVSRDNGYTF,TGTGCCTGGAGTGTATCCAGGGATAATGGCTACACCTTC
TRBV3-1/TRBV3-2,NA,TRBJ1-1,TRBD1,CASSFRDSREAFF,TGTGCCAGCAGCTTTCGGGACAGTCGTGAAGCTTTCTTT
TRBV6-6,NA,TRBJ1-5,NA,CASNEQGRSNQPQHF,TGTGCCAGCAACGAACAGGGTAGAAGCAATCAGCCCCAGCATTTT
TRBV5-5,NA,TRBJ2-3,TRBD2,CASSFLSGTATDTQYF,TGTGCCAGCAGCTTCCTAAGCGGGACTGCCACAGATACGCAGTATTTT
TRBV24-1,NA,TRBJ1-2,NA,CATALRGRSFF,TGTGCCACTGCCCTCAGGGGTCGGAGTTTCTTC
TRBV6-5,NA,TRBJ1-1,NA,CASRSRGSTEAFF,TGTGCCAGCAGATCCCGAGGGAGCACTGAAGCTTTCTTT
TRBV2,NA,TRBJ1-3,NA,CASGTGGDSGNTIYF,TGTGCCAGCGGGACGGGGGGCGACTCTGGAAACACCATATATTTT
TRBV30,NA,TRBJ2-7,TRBD2,CAWSVGGLAGEQYF,TGTGCCTGGAGTGTAGGTGGACTAGCGGGGGAGCAGTACTTC
TRBV7-9,once,TRBJ2-4,NA,CASSTDGGVDIQYF,TGTGCCAGCAGTACGGACGGGGGTGTGGACATTCAGTACTTC
TRBV30,NA,TRBJ1-4,NA,CAWRLSYKLFF,TGTGCCTGGAGGCTGAGTTACAAACTGTTTTTT
TRBV21-1,NA,TRBJ2-7,NA,CASRSGPKYQQTSSYEQYF,TGTGCCAGCCGCTCTGGGCCTAAGTACCAGCAAACGAGCTCCTACGAGCAGTACTTC
TRBV19,NA,TRBJ1-2,TRBD1,CASSTIGTGATGYTF,TGTGCCAGTAGTACAATCGGGACAGGGGCCACTGGCTACACCTTC
TRBV28,NA,TRBJ1-1,NA,CASSLFQGGLSTEAFF,TGTGCCAGCAGTTTATTCCAGGGTGGTCTGTCTACTGAAGCTTTCTTT
TRBV5-6,NA,TRBJ1-1,TRBD1,CASSLQGGTEAFF,TGTGCCAGCAGCTTGCAGGGGGGCACTGAAGCTTTCTTT
TRBV28,NA,TRBJ2-7,TRBD2,CASSSYSGRAGYEQYF,TGTGCCAGCAGTTCCTATAGCGGGAGGGCCGGTTACGAGCAGTACTTC
TRBV7-2,NA,TRBJ2-7,NA,CASSLDGLPPYEQYF,TGTGCCAGCAGCTTAGATGGGCTTCCACCCTACGAGCAGTACTTC
TRBV3-1/TRBV3-2,NA,TRBJ2-5,TRBD2,CASSQGRTSGGHQETQYF,TGTGCCAGCAGCCAGGGTAGGACTAGCGGGGGGCACCAAGAGACCCAGTACTTC
TRBV18,NA,TRBJ2-2,TRBD2,CASSPGLAGVLGELFF,TGTGCCAGCTCACCTGGACTAGCGGGAGTTTTGGGGGAGCTGTTTTTT
TRBV12-3/TRBV12-4,NA,TRBJ2-3,TRBD1,CASSLTGVDTQYF,TGTGCCAGCAGTCTAACAGGGGTAGATACGCAGTATTTT
TRBV6-1,NA,TRBJ1-2,NA,CASSERDGYTF,TGTGCCAGCAGTGAACGAGATGGCTACACCTTC
TRBV4-1,once,TRBJ2-5,TRBD2,CASSQAFGVAGGETQYF,TGCGCCAGCAGCCAGGCCTTCGGGGTAGCGGGGGGTGAGACCCAGTACTTC
TRBV7-9,NA,TRBJ1-5,NA,CASSRGVGGNQPQHF,TGTGCCAGCAGCCGGGGGGTTGGGGGTAATCAGCCCCAGCATTTT
TRBV29-1,NA,TRBJ2-1,NA,CSGRLVSYNEQFF,TGCAGCGGACGACTAGTTAGCTACAATGAGCAGTTCTTC
TRBV20-1,NA,TRBJ1-1,TRBD1,CSAPQGEAFF,TGCAGTGCGCCACAGGGGGAAGCTTTCTTT